These T cell receptor beta chains were read from a single sample in a study of cytomegalovirus exposure and HLA in healthy donors. Repertoires were generated with immunoSEQ multiplex PCR, while TCRdb's copy carries only in-frame clones and drops some. The table records about 160,000 clones, roughly four fifths of them present only once. Sequenced input: PBMCs. All receptors come from a man between 18 and 35 years old in good health and CMV-seronegative. CDR3s leave out the opening cysteine and the closing phenylalanine or tryptophan. A clone size is listed for some rows: how often the clone was seen (once, few, many), or a class if it is expanded.

abundance: once
j_gene: TRBJ1-3
v_gene: TRBV10-3
CDR3aa: AISESTGGNTIY

abundance: NA
j_gene: TRBJ1-2
v_gene: TRBV6-6
CDR3aa: ASSSGNYGYT

abundance: NA
j_gene: TRBJ1-6
v_gene: TRBV7-9
CDR3aa: ASSLEAGSYNSPLH

abundance: NA
j_gene: TRBJ2-1
v_gene: TRBV19
CDR3aa: ASSTGTTQYNEQF

abundance: NA
j_gene: TRBJ2-7
v_gene: TRBV19
CDR3aa: ASSRTGSYEQY

abundance: NA
j_gene: TRBJ2-2
v_gene: TRBV4-3
CDR3aa: ASSQDRGGRELF

abundance: once
j_gene: TRBJ2-3
v_gene: TRBV7-9
CDR3aa: ASSLDTGGPGYTQY

abundance: NA
j_gene: TRBJ1-1
v_gene: TRBV18
CDR3aa: ASSPVLGGDTEAF

abundance: few
j_gene: TRBJ2-5
v_gene: TRBV28
CDR3aa: ASRGAGSAETQY

abundance: NA
j_gene: TRBJ1-2
v_gene: TRBV9
CDR3aa: ASSVGHPLAYGYT

abundance: NA
j_gene: TRBJ2-7
v_gene: TRBV4-3
CDR3aa: ASSQPWDRGRNEQY

abundance: NA
j_gene: TRBJ2-5
v_gene: TRBV18
CDR3aa: ASSPQGYQETQY

abundance: NA
j_gene: TRBJ2-7
v_gene: TRBV7-2
CDR3aa: ASSFERGTGRDEQY

abundance: NA
j_gene: TRBJ2-2
v_gene: TRBV6-5
CDR3aa: ASSPTTGPTGELF

abundance: NA
j_gene: TRBJ2-7
v_gene: TRBV7-2
CDR3aa: ASSKETGGGYEQY

abundance: NA
j_gene: TRBJ2-7
v_gene: TRBV7-9
CDR3aa: ASSLVREPYGQY

abundance: NA
j_gene: TRBJ2-3
v_gene: TRBV7-9
CDR3aa: ASSSGLGVSDTQY

abundance: NA
j_gene: TRBJ2-5
v_gene: TRBV15
CDR3aa: ATSSNEGEAFQETQY

abundance: NA
j_gene: TRBJ1-1
v_gene: TRBV5-1
CDR3aa: ASSLGGREGKAF

abundance: NA
j_gene: TRBJ1-3
v_gene: TRBV30
CDR3aa: AWSYRSRGNTIY

abundance: NA
j_gene: TRBJ2-5
v_gene: TRBV27
CDR3aa: ASSQTGLTGETQY

abundance: few
j_gene: TRBJ2-1
v_gene: TRBV7-2
CDR3aa: ASSFSGSGLLF

abundance: NA
j_gene: TRBJ2-7
v_gene: TRBV19
CDR3aa: ASRRASGSYEQY

abundance: NA
j_gene: TRBJ2-1
v_gene: TRBV5-6
CDR3aa: ASSPGQGGSYNEQF

abundance: NA
j_gene: TRBJ2-7
v_gene: TRBV28
CDR3aa: ASTFGTRLNPSSYEQY

abundance: few
j_gene: TRBJ2-3
v_gene: TRBV4-3
CDR3aa: ASSQDPWGQVTGREVDTQY

abundance: NA
j_gene: TRBJ1-1
v_gene: TRBV5-4
CDR3aa: ASGTYSGNTEAF

abundance: NA
j_gene: TRBJ2-7
v_gene: TRBV9
CDR3aa: ASSSSGRVDEQY

abundance: NA
j_gene: TRBJ2-7
v_gene: TRBV7-9
CDR3aa: ASSPLAVGYEQY

abundance: NA
j_gene: TRBJ1-3
v_gene: TRBV5-1
CDR3aa: ASSSSPGQSGTIY

abundance: few
j_gene: TRBJ1-1
v_gene: TRBV6-6
CDR3aa: ASSPLGQTEAF

abundance: NA
j_gene: TRBJ2-7
v_gene: TRBV6-5
CDR3aa: ASTPGLASKTQY

abundance: NA
j_gene: TRBJ2-1
v_gene: TRBV9
CDR3aa: ASSVASAAGGYNEQF

abundance: NA
j_gene: TRBJ1-1
v_gene: TRBV10-3
CDR3aa: AISGGEGSEAF

abundance: NA
j_gene: TRBJ2-5
v_gene: TRBV19
CDR3aa: ASSVQGETQY

abundance: NA
j_gene: TRBJ1-5
v_gene: TRBV19
CDR3aa: ASGGGGRQPQH

abundance: NA
j_gene: TRBJ2-7
v_gene: TRBV2
CDR3aa: ASKPVGAQQY

abundance: NA
j_gene: TRBJ1-5
v_gene: TRBV6-5
CDR3aa: ASSYRGKDQPQH

abundance: NA
j_gene: TRBJ2-1
v_gene: TRBV27
CDR3aa: ASSWDRQNEQF

abundance: NA
j_gene: TRBJ2-5
v_gene: TRBV28
CDR3aa: ASTPLGGPRKETQY

abundance: NA
j_gene: TRBJ2-6
v_gene: TRBV29-1
CDR3aa: SVMTGGSPGANVLT

abundance: NA
j_gene: TRBJ2-1
v_gene: TRBV10-3
CDR3aa: AISRGTSGRDNEQF

abundance: NA
j_gene: TRBJ2-3
v_gene: TRBV4-3
CDR3aa: ASSQEGGRAGTQY

abundance: NA
j_gene: TRBJ2-7
v_gene: TRBV6-1
CDR3aa: ASSDVAGASYEQY

abundance: few
j_gene: TRBJ2-1
v_gene: TRBV5-1
CDR3aa: ASSLSSSSYNEQF

abundance: NA
j_gene: TRBJ2-1
v_gene: TRBV5-1
CDR3aa: ASSLAGGRGPYNEQF

abundance: NA
j_gene: TRBJ1-4
v_gene: TRBV25-1
CDR3aa: ASRYGEEKLF

abundance: NA
j_gene: TRBJ1-1
v_gene: TRBV27
CDR3aa: ASSRRDRGLGNTEAF

abundance: NA
j_gene: TRBJ1-1
v_gene: TRBV11-2
CDR3aa: ASEDGGGTEAF

abundance: NA
j_gene: TRBJ1-4
v_gene: TRBV10-2
CDR3aa: ASRAIRTGSNEKLF

abundance: NA
j_gene: TRBJ1-5
v_gene: TRBV6-1
CDR3aa: ASSDDAGFLEPQH

abundance: NA
j_gene: TRBJ2-1
v_gene: TRBV21-1
CDR3aa: ASSAASGVYNEQF

abundance: NA
j_gene: TRBJ2-7
v_gene: TRBV10-3
CDR3aa: AISEKSGPGGGY

abundance: NA
j_gene: TRBJ2-5
v_gene: TRBV9
CDR3aa: ASSVSGYETQY

abundance: NA
j_gene: TRBJ2-7
v_gene: TRBV7-9
CDR3aa: ASSGAEGAIYEQY

abundance: once
j_gene: NA
v_gene: TRBV4-1
CDR3aa: ASSQDPGLARYEQY

abundance: NA
j_gene: TRBJ2-1
v_gene: TRBV30
CDR3aa: AWSVRHEQF

abundance: NA
j_gene: TRBJ2-2
v_gene: TRBV10-2
CDR3aa: ASTRQGRELF

abundance: NA
j_gene: TRBJ2-5
v_gene: TRBV4-3
CDR3aa: ASSKSGGGAQVETQY

abundance: NA
j_gene: TRBJ1-1
v_gene: TRBV19
CDR3aa: ASSIVRDTEAF